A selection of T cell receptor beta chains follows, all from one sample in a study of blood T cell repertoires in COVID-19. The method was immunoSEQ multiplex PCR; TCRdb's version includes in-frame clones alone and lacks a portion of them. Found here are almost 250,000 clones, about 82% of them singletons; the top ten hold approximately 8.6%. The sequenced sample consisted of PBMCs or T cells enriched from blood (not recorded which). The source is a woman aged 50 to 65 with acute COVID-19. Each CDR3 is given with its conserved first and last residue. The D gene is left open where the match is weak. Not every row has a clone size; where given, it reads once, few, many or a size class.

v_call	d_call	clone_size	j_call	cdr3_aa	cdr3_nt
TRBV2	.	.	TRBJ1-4	CASSEAGGATNEKLFF	TGTGCCAGCAGTGAAGCGGGGGGAGCAACTAATGAAAAACTGTTTTTT
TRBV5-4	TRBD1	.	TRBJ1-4	CASSPDRGIEKLFF	TGTGCCAGCAGCCCGGACAGGGGGATTGAAAAACTGTTTTTT
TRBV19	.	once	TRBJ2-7	CASSIDQFTYEQYF	TGTGCCAGTAGTATAGATCAGTTCACCTACGAGCAGTACTTC
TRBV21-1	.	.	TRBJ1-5	CASRTDRDPSNQPQHF	TGTGCCAGCAGAACCGACAGGGACCCTAGCAATCAGCCCCAGCATTTT
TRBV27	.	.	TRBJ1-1	CASSFQGNTEAFF	TGTGCCAGCAGTTTTCAGGGGAACACTGAAGCTTTCTTT
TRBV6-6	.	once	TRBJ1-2	CATANYGYTF	TGTGCGACAGCTAACTATGGCTACACCTTC
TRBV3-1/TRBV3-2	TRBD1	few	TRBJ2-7	CASSRQGHYEQYF	TGTGCCAGCAGCAGACAGGGCCACTACGAGCAGTACTTC
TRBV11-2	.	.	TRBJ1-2	CASSLGGGGYTF	TGTGCCAGCAGCTTAGGCGGGGGAGGCTACACCTTC
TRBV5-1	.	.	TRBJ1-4	CASSLTPVNEKLFF	TGCGCCAGCAGCTTGACCCCGGTCAACGAAAAACTGTTTTTT
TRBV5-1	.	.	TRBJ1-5	CASSLERDQPQHF	TGCGCCAGCAGCTTGGAACGCGATCAGCCCCAGCATTTT
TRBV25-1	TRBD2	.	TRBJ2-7	CASTGGPSSGWYEQYF	TGTGCCAGCACGGGGGGGCCCTCTTCTGGGTGGTACGAGCAGTACTTC
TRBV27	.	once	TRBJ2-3	CASSFAGRTDTQYF	TGTGCCAGCAGTTTTGCGGGACGCACAGATACGCAGTATTTT
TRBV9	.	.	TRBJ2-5	CASGSQETQYF	TGTGCCAGCGGTAGCCAAGAGACCCAGTACTTC
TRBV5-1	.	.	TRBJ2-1	CASSLGGSSVNEQFF	TGCGCCAGCAGCTTGGGCGGTTCCTCGGTTAACGAGCAGTTCTTC
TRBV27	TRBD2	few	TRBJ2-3	CASSSAGTSAFTDTQYF	TGTGCCAGCAGTTCTGCAGGGACTAGCGCATTCACAGATACGCAGTATTTT
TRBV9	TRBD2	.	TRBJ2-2	CASSVASGVNTGELFF	TGTGCCAGCAGCGTAGCTAGCGGGGTTAACACCGGGGAGCTGTTTTTT
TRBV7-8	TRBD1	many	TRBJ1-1	CASSLRDRGKANTEAFF	TGTGCCAGCAGCCTCCGGGACAGGGGGAAGGCGAACACTGAAGCTTTCTTT
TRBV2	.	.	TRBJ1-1	CASSEWKLEKLMNTEAFF	TGTGCCAGCAGTGAGTGGAAGTTGGAGAAACTTATGAACACTGAAGCTTTCTTT
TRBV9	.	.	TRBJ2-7	CASSPTSPTYEQYF	TGTGCCAGCAGCCCGACTAGTCCCACCTACGAGCAGTACTTC
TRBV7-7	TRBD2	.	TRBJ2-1	CASSLNSRAGGEQFF	TGTGCCAGCAGCTTAAACAGTCGGGCGGGAGGTGAGCAGTTCTTC
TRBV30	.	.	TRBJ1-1	CAWISTPNTEAFF	TGTGCCTGGATATCGACACCGAACACTGAAGCTTTCTTT
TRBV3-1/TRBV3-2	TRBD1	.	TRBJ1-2	CASSQGQGGNTF	TGTGCCAGCAGCCAAGGACAGGGAGGTAACACCTTC
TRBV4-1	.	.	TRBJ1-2	CASAPGPYNYGYTF	TGCGCCAGCGCCCCAGGGCCTTATAACTATGGCTACACCTTC
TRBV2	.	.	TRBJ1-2	CASSEDGQGYYGYTF	TGTGCCAGCAGTGAAGATGGTCAGGGGTACTATGGCTACACCTTC
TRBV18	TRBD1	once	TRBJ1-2	CASSPPRDRVDGYTF	TGTGCCAGCTCACCGCCCCGGGACAGGGTAGATGGCTACACCTTC
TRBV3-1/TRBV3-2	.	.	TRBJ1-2	CASSQAKTGWDYGYTF	TGTGCCAGCAGCCAAGCCAAGACAGGCTGGGATTATGGCTACACCTTC
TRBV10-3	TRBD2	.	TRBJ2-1	CAITSRQRGDEQFF	TGTGCCATCACCTCTCGACAGCGGGGGGATGAGCAGTTCTTC
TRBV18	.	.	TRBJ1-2	CASSPKAGEGYTF	TGTGCCAGCTCACCAAAGGCAGGGGAAGGCTACACCTTC